The 8 T cell receptor beta chains presented below share a single source sample, sequenced in a study of T cell repertoires in aging, cancer and after chemotherapy. The template was genomic DNA from peripheral blood, not RNA. Multiplex touch-down PCR with TRB-A/B primers amplified rearranged V-D-J TRB sequences. Using its own MiXCR run on the multiplex PCR reads, TCRdb lists one record per CDR3 protein. Of roughly 9,900 distinct CDR3 sequences in the sample, 30% to 40% are singletons; the top ten hold 3.2%. Sequences were obtained from blood. All receptors come from a human donor in good health.

This clonotype ranks as medium-sized. This sequence joins TRBV15 and TRBJ2-6; the match to TRBD1 covers 7 bases. V was pared by 3 bases and J by 2 bases, with 1 base of the junction left unmatched. CDR1 is LNHNV and CDR2 is YYDKDF in the germline V gene (reference sequence). The CDR3 sequence is 15 residues long. The CDR3 DNA follows: TGTGCCACCAGCAGGACAGGGACTGGGGCCAACGTCCTGACTTTC. It translates to CATSRTGTGANVLTF. The whole variable domain, filled in from reference TRBV15 and TRBJ2-6, reads DAMVIQNPRYQVTQFGKPVTLSCSQTLNHNVMYWYQQKSSQAPKLLFHYYDKDFNNEADTPDNFQSRRPNTSFCFLDIRSPGLGDTAMYLCATSRTGTGANVLTFGAGSRLTVL.

This rearrangement joins TRBV30 to TRBJ2-1, with D unclear. The CDR3 has 13 residues. The V and J ends lost 2 bases and 4 bases respectively, with 9 bases between them. Germline V lookup: CDR1 GTSNPN, CDR2 SVGIG (reference sequence). The CDR3 nucleotides read TGTGCCTGGAGTCCGGGTATGTACAATGAGCAGTTCTTC. Translating it yields CAWSPGMYNEQFF.

This clonotype is deemed medium-sized. The rearrangement joins TRBV19 to TRBJ2-1; 9 bases fit TRBD2. The CDR3 extends over 15 amino acids. Per germline, CDR1 LNHDA and CDR2 SQIVND (reference sequence). V lost 7 bases and J lost 9; bases outside the gene matches: 13. The CDR3 sequence is CASTLDSGRGSEQFF. The CDR3 coding sequence is TGTGCCAGTACCCTAGATAGCGGGAGAGGCAGTGAGCAGTTCTTC. The variable domain in full, with the rest retrieved from reference TRBV19 and TRBJ2-1, is DGGITQSPKYLFRKEGQNVTLSCEQNLNHDAMYWYRQDPGQGLRLIYYSQIVNDFQKGDIAEGYSVSREKKESFPLTVTSAQKNPTAFYLCASTLDSGRGSEQFFGPGTRLTVL.

This clonotype was counted between two and nine times. One junction end disagrees with the germline gene, perhaps due to a read error. The chain has TRBV6-4 and TRBJ1-2, with TRBD1 identical over 10 bases. The CDR3 runs to 13 residues. Germline CDR1 is MRHNA and CDR2 is SNTAGT. CDR3 nucleotides: TGTGCTAGCAGTGACTCGACAGGGGGCGGCTACACCTTC. Translating gives CASSDSTGGGYTF.

The chain links TRBV27 to TRBJ2-7, with TRBD1 matching over 7 bases. Trimming at V came to 0 bases and at J to 4 bases, leaving 3 bases not matched to a gene. CDR1 is MNHEY and CDR2 is SMNVEV in the germline V gene (reference sequence). This CDR3 contains 14 residues. The CDR3 DNA reads TGTGCCAGCAGTTTATCGGGACAGAGTTACGAGCAGTACTTC. It translates to CASSLSGQSYEQYF.

The chain links TRBV10-3 to TRBJ1-3; 7 bases are a match to TRBD1. With V trimmed by 8 bases and J by 0 bases, 7 bases remained unmatched. Germline CDR1 and CDR2: ENHRY and SYGVKD. The CDR3 is made up of 15 amino acids. This chain's CDR3 is CAIGQQGSSGNTIYF. As DNA, the CDR3 is TGTGCCATCGGTCAACAGGGGTCCTCTGGAAACACCATATATTTT.

This clonotype is labeled as medium-sized. The chain joins TRBV5-7 to TRBJ2-6; 7 positions match TRBD1. TRBV5-7 is assigned to the ORF class and has an uncertain function. This CDR3 spans 17 amino acids. With 4 bases clipped from V and 0 bases from J, the junction kept 7 bases outside the gene matches. The CDR3 reads CASSRTTGSSGANVLTF. CDR3 bases: TGTGCCAGCAGCCGAACGACAGGGAGCTCTGGGGCCAACGTCCTGACTTTC.

This clonotype was seen a few times. This chain joins TRBV6-5 and TRBJ1-6; D remains unclear. This CDR3 has 13 residues. Looked up from germline, CDR1 is MNHEY and CDR2 is SVGAGI. Trimming cost V 6 bases and J 10 bases, with 13 bases left between them. The CDR3 loop is CASSYGSGSPLHF. CDR3 sequence (DNA): TGTGCCAGCAGCTATGGAAGCGGATCACCCCTCCACTTT.